This is a list of T cell receptor beta chains from one sample in a study of high-grade serous ovarian cancer treatment subgroups. Some clones are missing from TCRdb's copy, which holds only in-frame ones; the method was immunoSEQ multiplex PCR. The table lists approximately 6,600 clones, around 74% of them singletons. The specimen was tumor tissue. The origin of the receptors is a human donor with high-grade serous ovarian cancer. CDR3s include the opening cysteine and the closing phenylalanine or tryptophan. Clone size appears in some rows only: once, few, many, or a class for an expanded clone.

j_call,v_call,clone_size,cdr3_aa
TRBJ1-2,TRBV5-4,NA,CASSLRTGSNYGYTF
TRBJ1-3,TRBV7-2,NA,CASSFTQGLSGNTIYF
TRBJ2-1,TRBV7-8,NA,CASSLASGSHNEQFF
TRBJ2-1,TRBV7-2,NA,CASSDRTSGNNEQFF
TRBJ2-1,TRBV23-1,once,CASILRQGLDSNEQFF
TRBJ2-1,TRBV4-3,NA,CASSLDGGYEQFF
TRBJ2-7,TRBV7-9,NA,CASSPRGGTGGPYEQYF
TRBJ2-7,TRBV5-1,NA,CASSTGQVPYEQYF
TRBJ1-1,TRBV5-5,few,CATRGGELPEAFF
TRBJ1-4,TRBV5-1,NA,CASSLLRGPNEKLFF
TRBJ2-6,TRBV5-6,NA,CASSLLGSGANVLTF
TRBJ2-1,TRBV28,NA,CASSFLRTAGMGNEQFF
TRBJ2-2,TRBV19,NA,CASSIDRFSSPFYPNTGELFF
TRBJ2-7,TRBV5-1,NA,CASSLVGRGFSYEQYF
TRBJ1-1,TRBV28,NA,CASSFEWLMGTEAFF
TRBJ2-1,TRBV19,once,CASRSRDNRRNEQFF
TRBJ2-1,TRBV7-6,NA,CASSLVHSNNEQFF
TRBJ1-6,TRBV28,once,CASSSREGAGNSPLHF
TRBJ2-7,TRBV2,once,CASRGGTYEQYF
TRBJ1-1,TRBV6-5,NA,CASSYSWGNTEAFF
TRBJ2-3,TRBV18,once,CASSPGWTREGSDTQYF
TRBJ2-7,TRBV15,NA,CATSSRPPWDKAYEQYF